The TCR beta chain described here comes from a study of T cell repertoires in cytomegalovirus infection. Study at large: Indications came from public TCR beta signatures; they pointed to CMV infection and to a matching HLA type.

This clonotype is a singleton in its sample. The antigen remains unidentified. TCRdb used MiXCR to reprocess the reads, holding one entry per CDR3 protein. The data show a few hundred thousand distinct CDR3 sequences, about 44% seen once. Trimming cost V 7 bases and J 8 bases, with 18 bases left between them. Germline values: CDR1 LNHDA, CDR2 SQIVND (reference sequence). CDR3 length: 15 residues. This chain uses TRBV19 with TRBJ1-6, with D maybe TRBD1 (5 bases). Here the sequenced sample was cultured PBMCs, taken from culture after CMV antigen stimulation. The receptor was isolated from a human donor in good health (CMV status not recorded). Some clones in this sample may be carry-over from other donors' samples. The CDR3 reads CASIVGEGPDSPLHF. As DNA, the CDR3 is TGTGCCAGTATAGTGGGGGAAGGGCCCGATTCACCCCTCCACTTT. Full variable domain (rest looked up from reference TRBV19 and TRBJ1-6): DGGITQSPKYLFRKEGQNVTLSCEQNLNHDAMYWYRQDPGQGLRLIYYSQIVNDFQKGDIAEGYSVSREKKESFPLTVTSAQKNPTAFYLCASIVGEGPDSPLHFGNGTRLTVT.